These 15 T cell receptor beta chains were all obtained from the same sample, sequenced in a study of T cells in women clearing cervical HPV infection. TCRdb keeps only in-frame clones here, not all; method: immunoSEQ multiplex PCR. The listing contains under 50,000 clones. The source material was blood buffy coat. The receptors were gathered from a woman between 18 and 70 years old with a cervical HPV16 infection that either progressed to CIN3+ or cleared (not recorded which).

About this clone: The read stops 3 residues short of the end of the CDR3; the missing end is completed from the germline J gene. V usage is TRBV7-8 and J usage is TRBJ2-7; TRBD2 aligns across 10 bases. This CDR3 has 15 residues. Germline CDR1 SGHVS, CDR2 FQNEAQ. After removal of 3 bases from V and 6 bases from J, the junction contained 8 bases not matched to a gene. Partial CDR3 DNA: TGTGCCAGCAGCTTTAAAGCGGGAGGGCCTATCGAG. Translation gives CASSFKAGGPIE. The whole CDR3 sequence reads CASSFKAGGPIEQYF.

On this clone: The CDR3 is cut off 3 residues early in the read; its end comes from the germline J gene. The chain is built from TRBV11-1 and TRBJ1-1; a possible D gene is TRBD1 (6 bases). CDR1 and CDR2 from the germline V gene are SGHAT and FQDESV (reference sequence). This CDR3 spans 14 amino acids. The CDR3 loop reads CASSLNLGQLEAFF. CDR3 bases read: TGTGCCAGCAGCCTAAACCTCGGACAGCTCGAA.

To note about this clone: The read gets to within 3 residues of the CDR3 end, and the germline J gene fills in the rest. This sequence joins TRBV11-2 and TRBJ2-3; D perhaps matches TRBD2 (5 bases). The CDR3 consists of 13 residues. CDR1 and CDR2 (germline): SGHAT, FQNNGV. V was shortened by 2 bases and J by 5 bases, with 8 bases between the two germline ends. This CDR3 reads CASSLSGEDTQYF. The CDR3 bases that were read are TGTGCCAGCAGCTTATCCGGGGAAGATACG.

Comment on this clone: The read finishes 3 residues shy of the CDR3 end, and the germline J gene is used to complete it. The genes are TRBV5-5 and TRBJ1-5; 12 bases line up with TRBD1. The V segment lost 7 bases and the J segment 3 bases; nucleotides outside the gene matches: 2. From germline, CDR1 is SGHKS and CDR2 YYEKEE (reference sequence). The CDR3 is 14 residues long. The CDR3 bases that were read are TGTGCCAGCGGGACAGGGGGCAACAATCAGCCC. Its protein is CASGTGGNNQP. The entire CDR3 protein reads CASGTGGNNQPQHF.

In the case of this clone: One end of the junction fails to match germline, which may point to a read error. The CDR3 end is not reached by the read, which stops 3 residues before it; the germline J gene fills it in. This same CDR3 is encoded by further DNA sequences in the sample. The chain combines TRBV7-2 with TRBJ1-3; 7 bases line up with TRBD1. The CDR3 length is 14 residues. The V gene's germline CDR1 is SGHTA and CDR2 FQGNSA. CDR3 DNA, as far as it was read: TGTGCCAGCAGCGAAACAGGGGCTGGAAACACT. It yields the protein CASSETGAGNT. The full-length CDR3 reads as CASSETGAGNTIYF. The full variable domain, rest sourced from reference TRBV7-2 and TRBJ1-3, is GAGVSQSPSNKVTEKGKDVELRCDPISGHTALYWYRQSLGQGLEFLIYFQGNSAPDKSGLPSDRFSAERTGGSVSTLTIQRTQQEDSAVYLCASSETGAGNTIYFGEGSWLTVV.

Comment on this clone: The read stops 3 residues short of the end of the CDR3; the missing end is completed from the germline J gene. V gene TRBV28 combines with J gene TRBJ2-7; possibly TRBD2 for D (6 bases). CDR1 MDHEN and CDR2 SYDVKM come from the germline V gene. V was clipped by 7 bases and J by 3 bases, with 10 bases between them. The CDR3 loop spans 12 amino acids. The part of the CDR3 DNA that was read is TGTGCCAGCATGCGGGGCATCTACGAG. Its protein product is CASMRGIYE. The full CDR3 sequence reads CASMRGIYEQYF.

Details on this clone: The CDR3 end lies 3 residues beyond the end of the read and is filled in from the germline J gene. This chain connects TRBV19 to TRBJ1-2; D unresolved. The CDR3 covers 15 residues. Looked up from germline, CDR1 is LNHDA and CDR2 is SQIVND (reference sequence). This CDR3 is CASSMTSGAYNDYTF. Partial CDR3 DNA: TGTGCCAGTAGTATGACTAGCGGAGCCTACAATGAC.

A remark on this clone: The read falls 3 residues short of the CDR3 end, and the missing part is taken from the germline J gene. The rearrangement uses TRBV30 and TRBJ2-7; 11 nucleotides agree with TRBD1. The germline gives CDR1 GTSNPN, CDR2 SVGIG (reference sequence). V shed 2 bases and J 3 bases; nucleotides not matched to a gene: 9. This CDR3 region has 16 residues. The covered CDR3 bases are TGTGCCTGGAGTCCACAGGGGGACAGGGGGGTCTACGAG. Amino acid sequence: CAWSPQGDRGVYE. The entire CDR3 protein is CAWSPQGDRGVYEQYF.

With regard to this clone: The read ends 3 residues early relative to the CDR3; the germline J gene fills the gap. The chain couples TRBV5-1 to TRBJ2-7; maybe TRBD2 (5 bases). V was shortened by 1 base and J by 2 bases, with 7 bases between the two germline ends. Germline V gives CDR1 SGHRS, CDR2 YFSETQ. CDR3 size: 13 residues. The CDR3 reads CASSLPAAYEQYF. The CDR3 bases that were read are TGCGCCAGCAGCTTGCCAGCGGCCTACGAG.

The part of the CDR3 DNA that was read is TGCGCCAGCAGCTTGCCCGGGGCTAACTATGGC. Residues: CASSLPGANYG. The CDR3 reads in full as CASSLPGANYGYTF. This chain links TRBV5-1 with TRBJ1-2; D gene uncertain. The CDR3 end falls 3 residues outside the read, so it is completed with the germline J gene. This CDR3 is 14 amino acids long. Trimming left V 1 base short and J 0 bases short, with 7 bases between. Looked up from germline, CDR1 is SGHRS and CDR2 is YFSETQ.

Partial CDR3 DNA: TGTGCCAGTAGCTCCACAGGGGGAGGCAATCAGCCC. Translation: CASSSTGGGNQP. The full CDR3 protein is CASSSTGGGNQPQHF. V is TRBV19 and J is TRBJ1-5, with 8 nucleotides matching TRBD1. Coverage ceases 3 residues before the CDR3 finishes, and the germline J gene fills in the end. Trimming at V came to 6 bases and at J to 2 bases, leaving 6 bases not matched to a gene. CDR1 is LNHDA, CDR2 SQIVND, per germline (reference sequence). The CDR3 has 15 residues.

Comment on this clone: The read terminates 3 residues ahead of where the CDR3 ends, so the germline J gene completes it. The rearrangement uses TRBV19 and TRBJ1-1; 7 bases fit TRBD1. In germline, CDR1 is LNHDA, CDR2 SQIVND (reference sequence). The CDR3 covers 12 residues. V trimming: 5 bases; J trimming: 7 bases; junction bases outside the gene matches: 4. CDR3 DNA, as far as it was read: TGTGCCAGTAGTTCACAGGGGCTTGAA. As protein: CASSSQGLE. The full CDR3 reads CASSSQGLEAFF. The whole variable domain, remainder taken from reference TRBV19 and TRBJ1-1, is DGGITQSPKYLFRKEGQNVTLSCEQNLNHDAMYWYRQDPGQGLRLIYYSQIVNDFQKGDIAEGYSVSREKKESFPLTVTSAQKNPTAFYLCASSSQGLEAFFGQGTRLTVV.

On this clone itself: The sequence runs out 3 residues before the end of the CDR3; the remainder is reconstructed from the germline J gene. V and J are TRBV7-9 and TRBJ2-3; no definite D call. This CDR3 is built from 14 residues. Germline CDR1 SEHNR, CDR2 FQNEAQ (reference sequence). Incomplete CDR3 DNA: TGTGCCAGCAGCCCTGACGGGTCCCAAGAGACG. Protein: CASSPDGSQET. The full CDR3 is CASSPDGSQETQYF.

Of note for this clone: The read stops 3 residues short of the end of the CDR3; the missing end is completed from the germline J gene. The rearrangement uses TRBV11-1 and TRBJ2-3; D is perhaps TRBD1 (5 bases). Deletions cut 3 bases from V and 2 bases from J, with 12 bases between. The length of the CDR3 is 15 residues. Germline V lookup: CDR1 SGHAT, CDR2 FQDESV (reference sequence). CDR3 region: CASSFDRPPTDTQYF. The part of the CDR3 DNA that was read is TGTGCCAGCAGCTTTGACAGACCCCCCACAGATACG.

The part of the CDR3 DNA that was read is TGTGCCAGCAGCTTTTCGGGACTAGGGGCAGATACG. This translates into CASSFSGLGADT. The complete CDR3 protein is CASSFSGLGADTQYF. This chain joins TRBV5-5 and TRBJ2-3, with 8 bases that match TRBD2. The read ends 3 residues early relative to the CDR3; the germline J gene fills the gap. The CDR3 covers 15 residues. CDR1 and CDR2 (germline): SGHKS, YYEKEE (reference sequence). After removal of 2 bases from V and 4 bases from J, the junction contained 6 bases not matched to a gene.